This TCR beta chain was obtained from a study of cytomegalovirus exposure and HLA in healthy donors. Per germline, CDR1 SGHTA and CDR2 FQGNSA. This CDR3 contains 15 residues. Losses at the gene ends were 7 bases for V and 4 bases for J; bases not matched to a gene: 6. Study-level results: CMV serostatus was the only recorded immune exposure for donors. A missense DCLRE1C variant was associated with V- and J-gene trimming of TCR beta chains in a later analysis, and an independent cohort replicated the association. The study designated 164 TCR beta chains cytomegalovirus-associated. An analysis was carried out at a later point. It showed that HLA-associated TCR beta chains were more clonally expanded than equally common non-associated chains.

The primer mix had 60 Vbeta and 13 Jbeta primers. Sequenced by immunoSEQ multiplex PCR; TCRdb stores in-frame clones only, minus some. Counted here are over 200,000 clones, about four fifths occurring once; the ten biggest clones make up around 5.7%. On this clone: Its antigen is undetermined.

The sample was PBMCs. The rearrangement uses TRBV7-2 and TRBJ2-1; 11 positions agree with TRBD2. The clonotype comes from a woman in her 40s in good health and CMV-seropositive. The CDR3 DNA is TGTGCCAGCACAAAATCTAGCGGGGGGTACAATGAGCAGTTCTTC. Its protein product is CASTKSSGGYNEQFF.